Listed here are 6 T cell receptor beta chains from one sample, sequenced in a study of post-analysis software for immune sequencing data. General study findings and limits: Controls showed lower frequencies than patients for five TRBV segments, and TRBV5-6, TRBV5-1 and TRBV20-1 were among these.

Their target antigens are unknown. Unique-molecular-identifier-tagged TCR beta cDNA libraries were used. TCRdb recomputed calls from the PCR reads with MiXCR, one row per CDR3 protein. The sample includes roughly 620,000 distinct CDR3 sequences, about 40% of them seen just once. What was sequenced was blood. The receptors were gathered from a girl under 18 with multiple sclerosis.

The table lists this clonotype with a few counts. This may come from a read error, since a much larger clone is one base off. The chain uses TRBV2 and TRBJ2-7; 7 bases are a match to TRBD1. The V and J ends lost 7 bases and 9 bases, in that order; junction bases with no gene match: 18. Germline-derived CDR1 and CDR2 are SNHLY and FYNNEI. CDR3 length: 15 amino acids. This CDR3 reads CASTLHPGTAAGQYF. In DNA, the CDR3 is TGTGCCAGCACCTTGCACCCCGGGACAGCGGCCGGGCAGTACTTC.

This clonotype was seen only a few times. The V gene is TRBV6-5, the J gene TRBJ1-2; D is possibly TRBD1 (6 bases). CDR3 length equals 15 residues. Trimming pared 4 bases from V and 3 bases from J, leaving 15 bases between. CDR1 and CDR2 (germline): MNHEY, SVGAGI. The CDR3 sequence: CASSSSGGYYYGYTF. Written as DNA, the CDR3 is TGTGCCAGCAGTTCCTCGGGGGGCTATTACTATGGCTACACCTTC.

This chain connects TRBV4-2 to TRBJ2-3; TRBD1 aligns across 7 bases. The J segment lost 0 bases and the V segment lost 4 bases, leaving 7 bases of the junction unmatched. The CDR3 contains 16 residues. Germline-derived CDR1 and CDR2 are LGHNA and YNFKEQ. CDR3 bases: TGTGCCAGCAGCCCCAACGGACAGGTCAGCACAGATACGCAGTATTTT. Its protein product is CASSPNGQVSTDTQYF.

V is TRBV20-1 and J is TRBJ1-1; D not resolved. The CDR3 runs to 12 residues. Germline V gene lookup returns CDR1 DFQATT and CDR2 SNEGSKA (reference sequence). Here the CDR3 DNA reads TGCAGGACTGGCTTGGAAGGGACTGAAGCTTTCTTT. Translation: CRTGLEGTEAFF.

V gene TRBV20-1 combines with J gene TRBJ2-7; 8 bases map to TRBD2. The J call may be faulty, since TRBJ2-5 better matches the DNA end. CDR1 and CDR2 (germline): DFQATT, SNEGSKA (reference sequence). This CDR3 is 19 amino acids long. CDR3 loop: CSASNRPGLEAGRWETQYF. The CDR3 nucleotides are TGCAGTGCTAGTAATCGCCCGGGACTAGAAGCGGGCAGATGGGAGACCCAGTACTTC.

This clonotype was seen repeatedly, ten times or more. One end of the junction varies from germline; a read error may be responsible. The rearrangement joins TRBV5-1 to TRBJ2-7; TRBD1 matches 9 bases. Germline V lookup: CDR1 SGHRS, CDR2 YFSETQ. This CDR3 is 14 amino acids long. The CDR3 loop is CASSLGTGTYEQYF. CDR3 DNA sequence: TGTGCCAGCAGCTTAGGGACAGGGACGTACGAGCAGTACTTC.